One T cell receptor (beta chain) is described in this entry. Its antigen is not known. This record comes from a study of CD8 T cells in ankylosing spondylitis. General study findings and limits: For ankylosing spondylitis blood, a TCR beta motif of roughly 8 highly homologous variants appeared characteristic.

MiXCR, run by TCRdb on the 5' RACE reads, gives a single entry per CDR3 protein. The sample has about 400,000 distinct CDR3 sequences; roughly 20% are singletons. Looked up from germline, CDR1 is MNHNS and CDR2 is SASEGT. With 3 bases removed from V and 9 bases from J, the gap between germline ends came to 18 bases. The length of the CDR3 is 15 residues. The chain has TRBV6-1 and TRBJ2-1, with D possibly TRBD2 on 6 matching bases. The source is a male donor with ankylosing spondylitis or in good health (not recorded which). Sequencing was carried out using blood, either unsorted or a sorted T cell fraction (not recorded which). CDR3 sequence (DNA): TGTGCCAGCAGTGATGGCCCGGGAGCCTACGGTGAGCAGTTCTTC. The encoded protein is CASSDGPGAYGEQFF.